This T cell receptor (beta chain) was captured by sequencing in a study of response to subunit inactivated influenza vaccine. MiXCR, run by TCRdb on the RT-PCR reads, gives a single entry per CDR3 protein. Of fewer than 650,000 distinct CDR3 sequences in the sample, approximately 13% were seen once. There are 15 residues in the CDR3. Germline trimming cut 4 bases from V and 6 bases from J; bases unmatched to any gene: 4. This clonotype has a count of ten or more. This sequence originates from a man between 50 and 59 years old who received an inactivated influenza vaccine. The chain links TRBV12-3 or TRBV12-4 to TRBJ1-6; 9 positions agree with TRBD1. Material: PBMCs from blood, obtained more than 35 days after vaccination. The CDR3 loop is CASSWDREVNSPLHF. The CDR3 coding sequence is TGTGCCAGCAGTTGGGACAGGGAGGTTAATTCACCCCTCCACTTT.